These 23 T cell receptor beta chains were all obtained from the same sample, sequenced in a study of T cells in Graves' hyperthyroidism and ophthalmopathy. It was RNA transcripts that yielded the amplified TCR beta CDR3 regions. The primer set for the first-round RT-PCR of the TCR CDR3 was HTBI. TCRdb independently ran MiXCR on the multiplex PCR reads; one entry per CDR3 protein. The sample shows 300,000 to 450,000 distinct CDR3 sequences, about 15% of them seen only once. Material: blood. The receptors shown here come from a woman in her twenties or thirties with Graves' ophthalmopathy.

This clonotype was observed many times. The DNA of the CDR3 is TGTGCCATCAGTAAAACGGGGAGCTCCTACAATGAGCAGTTCTTC. It translates to CAISKTGSSYNEQFF. The V gene is TRBV10-3, the J gene TRBJ2-1, with a possible D match to TRBD2 (5 bases). Trimming removed 5 bases at V and 0 bases at J, with 11 bases between. This CDR3 contains 15 residues. Germline lookup yields CDR1 ENHRY and CDR2 SYGVKD.

This clonotype was counted at least ten times. In DNA, the CDR3 is TGTGCCAGCAGTTTATACGGGCAGGGTAATCAGCCCCAGCATTTT. Protein sequence: CASSLYGQGNQPQHF. The rearrangement links TRBV27 to TRBJ1-5; a possible D gene is TRBD1 (5 bases). CDR1 and CDR2 from the germline V gene are MNHEY and SMNVEV (reference sequence). CDR3 length: 15 amino acids. Between the trimmed V and J ends, which lost 1 base and 4 bases, there was a span of 11 bases.

This clonotype has more than one count but fewer than ten. This sequence joins TRBV5-1 and TRBJ2-7, with TRBD1 matching over 9 bases. In germline, CDR1 is SGHRS, CDR2 YFSETQ. CDR3 length: 12 amino acids. Germline trimming cut 7 bases from V and 9 bases from J; bases unmatched to any gene: 8. CDR3 region: CASSGQGGLQYF. CDR3 coding DNA: TGCGCCAGCTCGGGACAGGGAGGATTGCAGTACTTC.

This clonotype was picked up many times. The chain employs TRBV11-2 and TRBJ1-1; no definite D call. V lost 5 bases and J 4 bases, leaving 17 bases between the germline ends. Per the germline V gene, CDR1 is SGHAT and CDR2 is FQNNGV. This CDR3 has 15 amino acids. This CDR3 is CASSPRVSGVTEAFF. CDR3 in DNA: TGTGCCAGCAGCCCGCGGGTCTCCGGTGTCACTGAAGCTTTCTTT. Looking up the rest from reference TRBV11-2 and TRBJ1-1 gives the full variable domain: EAGVAQSPRYKIIEKRQSVAFWCNPISGHATLYWYQQILGQGPKLLIQFQNNGVVDDSQLPKDRFSAERLKGVDSTLKIQPAKLEDSAVYLCASSPRVSGVTEAFFGQGTRLTVV.

In this sample, this clonotype turned up many times. V and J are TRBV7-2 and TRBJ2-3; D gene ambiguous. V lost 1 base, J lost 4 bases, and 9 bases lay in between. The CDR3 spans 14 residues. In germline, CDR1 is SGHTA, CDR2 FQGNSA. CDR3 DNA: TGTGCCAGCAGCTTAGAGGGAAGTGCAGATACGCAGTATTTT. Translation gives CASSLEGSADTQYF.

This clonotype was seen repeatedly, ten times or more. The chain carries TRBV30 and TRBJ2-3; unclear D gene. The CDR3 is 13 amino acids. V lost 3 bases and J 0 bases, leaving 7 bases between the germline ends. Per the germline V gene, CDR1 is GTSNPN and CDR2 is SVGIG (reference sequence). The CDR3 reads CAWRTASTDTQYF. CDR3 nucleotide sequence: TGTGCCTGGAGAACCGCTAGCACAGATACGCAGTATTTT.

This clonotype was detected ten times or more. This rearrangement joins TRBV28 to TRBJ1-2; D call uncertain. Trimming left V 6 bases short and J 7 bases short, with 18 bases between. CDR3 length: 14 residues. Germline CDR1 reads MDHEN; CDR2 reads SYDVKM. The CDR3 spells CASSNIGLQAGYTF. DNA for the CDR3: TGTGCCAGCAGCAACATAGGGCTGCAGGCTGGCTACACCTTC.

Ten or more counts support this clonotype. The gene calls are TRBV7-9 and TRBJ2-7; no definite D call. CDR3 size: 12 residues. Germline lookup yields CDR1 SEHNR and CDR2 FQNEAQ (reference sequence). Trimming shortened V by 0 bases and J by 9 bases, and 9 bases separated the two germline ends. CDR3 coding DNA: TGTGCCAGCAGCTTAGCGAAAGGGTCGCAGTACTTC. Its translation: CASSLAKGSQYF.

This clonotype was detected only a few times. This chain uses TRBV6-1 with TRBJ1-5; unclear D gene. This CDR3 has 15 amino acids. Trimming removed 4 bases from V and 4 bases from J, with 14 bases in between. Germline CDR1 MNHNS, CDR2 SASEGT. The CDR3 is CASSARLSRNQPQHF. The DNA for the CDR3 is TGTGCCAGCAGTGCCAGGTTAAGCCGAAATCAGCCCCAGCATTTT.

A few counts support this clonotype. This chain links TRBV3-1 with TRBJ2-5, with 8 bases aligning to TRBD2. The V gene end was trimmed by 6 bases and the J gene end by 0 bases; junction bases not matched to a gene: 9. The CDR3 covers 16 residues. Germline V gene sequence: CDR1 LGHDT, CDR2 YNNKEL (reference sequence). This CDR3 is CASRERGSTYQETQYF. In nucleotides, the CDR3 is TGTGCCAGCAGGGAGCGGGGGAGTACGTACCAAGAGACCCAGTACTTC.

In its sample, this clonotype was seen many times. The J gene is TRBJ1-1, the V gene TRBV18, with a weak D call TRBD1 (5 bases). Germline CDR1 KGHSH, CDR2 LQKENI. The V end was cut by 3 bases, the J end by 3 bases, with 14 bases between. The CDR3 spans 15 residues. The CDR3 loop is CASSPLGGRDTEAFF. The CDR3 DNA is TGTGCCAGCTCACCCCTCGGGGGTAGGGACACTGAAGCTTTCTTT.

This clonotype was seen at least ten times. The genes are TRBV20-1 and TRBJ1-1, with D unresolved. CDR1 is DFQATT and CDR2 is SNEGSKA in the germline V gene (reference sequence). The V and J ends lost 5 bases and 1 base respectively, with 8 bases between them. The CDR3 totals 12 residues. In DNA, the CDR3 is TGCAGTGCTCCCGGCAGGAACACTGAAGCTTTCTTT. Residues: CSAPGRNTEAFF.

Notes on this clonotype: A much larger clone is a single base away; this may be a read error. The J gene is TRBJ1-5, the V gene TRBV15, with 8 bases that match TRBD1. The length of the CDR3 is 17 residues. Per the germline V gene, CDR1 is LNHNV and CDR2 is YYDKDF (reference sequence). The CDR3 DNA follows: TGTGCCACCAGCCCCCGAACGACAGGGGCCTTCAATCAGTCCCAGCATTTT. Amino acids: CATSPRTTGAFNQSQHF.

The sample holds many counts of this clonotype. The chain is built from TRBV9 and TRBJ2-1; D is possibly TRBD1 (5 bases). The V end was cut by 0 bases, the J end by 2 bases, with 12 bases between. This CDR3 has 16 amino acids. Germline CDR1 and CDR2: SGDLS and YYNGEE. CDR3 nucleotide sequence: TGTGCCAGCAGCGTAGGTGGGGCTTGGGCCTACAATGAGCAGTTCTTC. It specifies CASSVGGAWAYNEQFF.

This clonotype has at least ten counts. J is TRBJ1-3 and V is TRBV5-5, with unresolved D. V was trimmed by 2 bases and J by 0 bases, leaving 6 bases between them. The germline V gene has CDR1 SGHKS and CDR2 YYEKEE (reference sequence). This CDR3 region has 14 residues. CDR3 in amino acids: CASSFSSSGNTIYF. CDR3 DNA sequence: TGTGCCAGCAGCTTTTCTAGCTCTGGAAACACCATATATTTT.

In this sample, this clonotype turned up many times. The chain couples TRBV29-1 to TRBJ2-1, with D tentatively TRBD2 (7 bases). This CDR3 region has 14 residues. The V gene lost 4 bases and the J gene lost 5 bases, with 15 bases spanning the gap. CDR1 and CDR2 (germline): SQVTM, ANQGSEA. The CDR3 DNA reads TGCAGCGTTGCTCGGGCGGGGGCTAACAATGAGCAGTTCTTC. It translates to CSVARAGANNEQFF.

This clonotype was seen repeatedly, ten times or more. This rearrangement joins TRBV7-6 to TRBJ1-1, with D tentatively TRBD1 (6 bases). Germline CDR1 and CDR2: SGHVS and FNYEAQ. This CDR3 spans 18 amino acids. V shed 0 bases and J shed 5 bases, with 22 bases lying between them. The CDR3 loop reads CASSLAVAVGGARTEAFF. DNA of the CDR3: TGTGCCAGCAGCTTAGCTGTCGCAGTCGGGGGGGCTCGGACTGAAGCTTTCTTT.

This clonotype has ten or more counts. The chain is built from TRBV12-3 or TRBV12-4 and TRBJ1-3; D possibly corresponds to TRBD1 (5 bases). V was cut by 5 bases and J by 3 bases, with 11 bases left in between. The CDR3 runs 14 residues. The CDR3 DNA sequence: TGTGCCAGCAGTCGGACAATGCTTGGAAACACCATATATTTT. This gives the protein CASSRTMLGNTIYF.

For this clonotype: With a much larger clone just one base away, this may be a read error. J is TRBJ2-1 and V is TRBV12-5; either TRBD1 or TRBD2 may fit D (5 bases each). Germline-derived CDR1 and CDR2 are LGHNT and FRNRAP. V shed 6 bases and J shed 0 bases, with 12 bases lying between them. CDR3 size: 15 residues. The CDR3 here is CASGSGANSYNEQFF. The CDR3 DNA reads TGTGCTAGTGGCTCCGGGGCCAACTCCTACAATGAGCAGTTCTTC.

This clonotype was observed at least ten times. The gene calls are TRBV11-2 and TRBJ1-2; possibly TRBD1 for D (5 bases). With 10 bases removed from V and 4 bases from J, the gap between germline ends came to 19 bases. Germline CDR1 and CDR2: SGHAT and FQNNGV. The CDR3 loop spans 14 amino acids. DNA for the CDR3: TGTGCCATCAGTGGGTCAGGGTCGGGCTATGGCTACACCTTC. Encoded protein: CAISGSGSGYGYTF.

This clonotype was seen ten or more times. The V call is TRBV7-9, the J call TRBJ2-7, with D possibly matching TRBD2 (5 bases). The CDR3 consists of 15 residues. With 5 bases removed from V and 2 bases from J, the gap between germline ends came to 16 bases. CDR1 SEHNR and CDR2 FQNEAQ come from the germline V gene (reference sequence). The CDR3 spells CASSGPGLAPYEQYF. CDR3 nucleotides: TGTGCCAGCAGCGGTCCCGGACTTGCCCCCTACGAGCAGTACTTC.

This clonotype was found many times. The chain has TRBV28 and TRBJ2-7; D unresolved. The CDR3 runs to 13 residues. V dropped 1 base and J dropped 4 bases, with 8 bases sitting between them. The germline V gene encodes CDR1 MDHEN and CDR2 SYDVKM. This CDR3 is CASSLFPPYEQYF. In DNA form, the CDR3 reads TGTGCCAGCAGTTTATTTCCCCCGTACGAGCAGTACTTC.

Ten or more counts support this clonotype. The chain recombines TRBV7-3 with TRBJ2-1; perhaps TRBD2 as D (6 bases). Deletions cut 5 bases from V and 8 bases from J, with 19 bases between. The V gene's germline CDR1 is SGHTA and CDR2 FQGTGA. This CDR3 has 15 amino acids. Here the CDR3 DNA reads TGTGCCAGCAGCCCTCAGACAGCCTCGGGAGATGAGCAGTTCTTC. Translating it yields CASSPQTASGDEQFF.